This T cell receptor (beta chain) derives from a study of T cells in Graves' hyperthyroidism and ophthalmopathy. Background on the study: Peripheral blood was drawn at first diagnosis, prior to all treatment. General study points: Before onset, by a median of 6.5 months, the model predicted ophthalmopathy.

Exclusion criteria comprised uncontrolled infection, other autoimmune disease, pregnancy or lactation. Together with thyroid ultrasound, orbital computed tomography, serum thyroxine and TRAb, clinical symptoms were used for diagnoses. This clonotype was seen more than once but under ten times. Its target is not known. This CDR3 has 15 residues. Trimming removed 3 bases at V and 2 bases at J, with 13 bases between. Germline V gene lookup returns CDR1 SGDLS and CDR2 YYNGEE. RNA transcripts gave rise to amplified TCR beta CDR3 regions. In the first-round RT-PCR of the TCR CDR3, the HTBI primer set was used. TCRdb called the multiplex PCR reads again in MiXCR, with one record for every CDR3 protein. The sample includes hundreds of thousands of distinct CDR3 sequences, about 20% of them seen just once.

The sequencing sample was made of blood. This receptor was obtained from a man under 40 with Graves' ophthalmopathy. J is TRBJ2-3 and V is TRBV9; a possible D gene is TRBD2 (6 bases). In DNA form, the CDR3 reads TGTGCCAGCAGCGCCAGTGGGAGGTTCACAGATACGCAGTATTTT. Translated, it gives CASSASGRFTDTQYF.